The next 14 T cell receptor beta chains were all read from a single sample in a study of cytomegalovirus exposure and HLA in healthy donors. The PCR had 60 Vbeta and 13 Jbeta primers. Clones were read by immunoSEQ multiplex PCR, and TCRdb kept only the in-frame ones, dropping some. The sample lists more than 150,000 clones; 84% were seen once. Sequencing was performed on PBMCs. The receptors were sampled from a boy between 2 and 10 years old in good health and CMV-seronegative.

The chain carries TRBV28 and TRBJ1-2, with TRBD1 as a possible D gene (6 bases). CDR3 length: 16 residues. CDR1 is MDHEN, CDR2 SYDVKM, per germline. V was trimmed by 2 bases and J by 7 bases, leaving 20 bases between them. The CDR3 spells CASSLMAKGQTSGYTF. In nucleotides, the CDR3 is TGTGCCAGCAGTTTAATGGCGAAAGGACAGACGAGTGGCTACACCTTC.

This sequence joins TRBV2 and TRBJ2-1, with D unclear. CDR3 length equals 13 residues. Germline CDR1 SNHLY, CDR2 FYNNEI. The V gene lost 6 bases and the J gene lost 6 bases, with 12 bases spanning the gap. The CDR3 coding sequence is TGTGCCAGCAGGGAACCGTCCCGCAATGAGCAGTTCTTC. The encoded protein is CASREPSRNEQFF. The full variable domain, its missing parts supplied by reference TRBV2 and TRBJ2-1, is EPEVTQTPSHQVTQMGQEVILRCVPISNHLYFYWYRQILGQKVEFLVSFYNNEISEKSEIFDDQFSVERPDGSNFTLKIRSTKLEDSAMYFCASREPSRNEQFFGPGTRLTVL.

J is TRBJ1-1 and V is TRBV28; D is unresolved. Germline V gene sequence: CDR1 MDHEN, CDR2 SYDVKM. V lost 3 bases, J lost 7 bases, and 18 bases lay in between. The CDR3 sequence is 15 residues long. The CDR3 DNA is TGTGCCAGCAGTTTCTTCTACGGGGTAGAGGATGAAGCTTTCTTT. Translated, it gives CASSFFYGVEDEAFF.

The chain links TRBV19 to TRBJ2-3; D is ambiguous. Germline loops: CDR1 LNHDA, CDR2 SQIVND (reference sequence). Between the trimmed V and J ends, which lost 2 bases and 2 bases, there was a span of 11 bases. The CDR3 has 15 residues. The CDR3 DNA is TGTGCCAGTAGTATACGATTAGCAAACACAGATACGCAGTATTTT. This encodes CASSIRLANTDTQYF. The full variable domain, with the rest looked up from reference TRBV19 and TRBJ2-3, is DGGITQSPKYLFRKEGQNVTLSCEQNLNHDAMYWYRQDPGQGLRLIYYSQIVNDFQKGDIAEGYSVSREKKESFPLTVTSAQKNPTAFYLCASSIRLANTDTQYFGPGTRLTVL.

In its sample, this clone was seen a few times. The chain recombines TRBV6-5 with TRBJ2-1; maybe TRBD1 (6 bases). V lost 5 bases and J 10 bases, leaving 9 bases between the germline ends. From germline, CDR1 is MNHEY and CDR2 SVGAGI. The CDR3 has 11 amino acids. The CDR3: CASSQGQEQFF. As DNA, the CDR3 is TGTGCCAGCAGTCAAGGACAGGAGCAGTTCTTC.

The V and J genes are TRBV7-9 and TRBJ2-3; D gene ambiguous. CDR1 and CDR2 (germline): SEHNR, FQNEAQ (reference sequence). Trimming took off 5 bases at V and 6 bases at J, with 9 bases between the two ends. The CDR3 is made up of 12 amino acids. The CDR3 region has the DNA TGTGCCAGCAGCACGGAGTCGGATACGCAGTATTTT. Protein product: CASSTESDTQYF.

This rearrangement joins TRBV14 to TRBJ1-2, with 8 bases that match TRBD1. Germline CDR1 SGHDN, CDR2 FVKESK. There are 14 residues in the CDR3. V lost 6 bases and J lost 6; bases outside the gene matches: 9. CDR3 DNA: TGTGCCAGCAGTTCTAACAGGGGGACGCATGGCTACACCTTC. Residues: CASSSNRGTHGYTF. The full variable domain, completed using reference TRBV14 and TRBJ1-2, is EAGVTQFPSHSVIEKGQTVTLRCDPISGHDNLYWYRRVMGKEIKFLLHFVKESKQDESGMPNNRFLAERTGGTYSTLKVQPAELEDSGVYFCASSSNRGTHGYTFGSGTRLTVV.

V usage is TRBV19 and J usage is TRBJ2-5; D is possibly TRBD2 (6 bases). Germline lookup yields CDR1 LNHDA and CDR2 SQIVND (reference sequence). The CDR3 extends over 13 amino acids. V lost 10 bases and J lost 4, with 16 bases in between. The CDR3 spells CATRTMGGETQYF. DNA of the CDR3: TGTGCCACCCGAACAATGGGGGGAGAGACCCAGTACTTC.

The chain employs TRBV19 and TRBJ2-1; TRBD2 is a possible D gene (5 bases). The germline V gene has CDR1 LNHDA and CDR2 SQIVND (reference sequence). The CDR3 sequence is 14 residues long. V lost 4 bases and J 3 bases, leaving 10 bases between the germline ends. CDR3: CASSRESSYNEQFF. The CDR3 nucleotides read TGTGCCAGTAGTAGGGAGTCGAGCTACAATGAGCAGTTCTTC. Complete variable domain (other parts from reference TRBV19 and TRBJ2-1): DGGITQSPKYLFRKEGQNVTLSCEQNLNHDAMYWYRQDPGQGLRLIYYSQIVNDFQKGDIAEGYSVSREKKESFPLTVTSAQKNPTAFYLCASSRESSYNEQFFGPGTRLTVL.

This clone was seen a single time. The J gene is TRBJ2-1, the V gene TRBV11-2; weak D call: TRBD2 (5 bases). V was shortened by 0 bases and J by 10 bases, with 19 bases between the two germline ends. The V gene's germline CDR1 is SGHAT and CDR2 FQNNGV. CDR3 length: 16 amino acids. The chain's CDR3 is CASSLDPAWERQEQFF. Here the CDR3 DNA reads TGTGCCAGCAGCTTAGATCCCGCTTGGGAGCGGCAGGAGCAGTTCTTC.

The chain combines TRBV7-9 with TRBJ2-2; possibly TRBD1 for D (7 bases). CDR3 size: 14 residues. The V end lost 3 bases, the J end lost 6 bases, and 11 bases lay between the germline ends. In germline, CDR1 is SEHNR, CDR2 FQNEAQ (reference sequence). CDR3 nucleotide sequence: TGTGCCAGCAGCTTCAGGGGGGAGGCCGGGGAGCTGTTTTTT. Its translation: CASSFRGEAGELFF.

DNA for the CDR3: TGTGCCAGTAGACAAGGGGACACTGAAGCTTTCTTT. It codes for CASRQGDTEAFF. The chain combines TRBV19 with TRBJ1-1; D is possibly TRBD1 (5 bases). Germline loops: CDR1 LNHDA, CDR2 SQIVND (reference sequence). The ends were cut back, 6 bases at V and 3 bases at J, with 8 bases in the middle. The CDR3 runs 12 residues.

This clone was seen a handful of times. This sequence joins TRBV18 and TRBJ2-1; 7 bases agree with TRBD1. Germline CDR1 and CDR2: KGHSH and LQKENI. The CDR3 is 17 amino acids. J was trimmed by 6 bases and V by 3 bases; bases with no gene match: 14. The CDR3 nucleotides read TGTGCCAGCTCACCCACTATGGACAGGTCTCTACTCAATGAGCAGTTCTTC. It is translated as CASSPTMDRSLLNEQFF.

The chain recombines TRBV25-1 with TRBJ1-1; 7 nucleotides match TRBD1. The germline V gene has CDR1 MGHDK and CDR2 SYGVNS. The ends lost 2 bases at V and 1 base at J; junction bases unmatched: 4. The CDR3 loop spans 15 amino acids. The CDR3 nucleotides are TGTGCCAGCAGTGAACTCGACAGGGAGAACACTGAAGCTTTCTTT. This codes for CASSELDRENTEAFF.